This T cell receptor (beta chain) emerged from a study of blood T cell repertoires in COVID-19. Study details: T cells, B-cell-depleted T cells, or PBMCs provided the cDNA or gDNA that served as material.

The sample holds one count of this clone. The method was immunoSEQ multiplex PCR; TCRdb's version includes in-frame clones alone and lacks a portion of them. The repertoire holds 50,000 to 60,000 clones, about 80% seen once, with around 9.1% in the top ten. The CDR3 runs to 17 residues. The J segment lost 6 bases and the V segment lost 3 bases, leaving 16 bases of the junction unmatched. From germline, CDR1 is SGDLS and CDR2 YYNGEE. The source material was peripheral blood. The V and J genes are TRBV9 and TRBJ1-2; TRBD1 aligns across 8 bases. The sequence was obtained from a man aged 80 or over with COVID-19, enrolled during active disease. CDR3 protein: CASSARSYRTGNNGYTF. The CDR3 DNA reads as TGTGCCAGCAGCGCGAGGAGTTATAGGACAGGGAATAATGGCTACACCTTC.